This is a list of T cell receptor beta chains from one sample in a study of T cells in Graves' hyperthyroidism and ophthalmopathy. From the multiplex PCR reads, TCRdb called clonotypes with MiXCR, one entry per CDR3 protein. The top ten clones hold roughly 8% of a sample with around 300,000 distinct CDR3 sequences, 10% to 15% of them seen once. The sequencing sample was made of blood. The receptors were sampled from a woman between 25 and 40 years old with Graves' hyperthyroidism that later progressed to Graves' ophthalmopathy. The CDR3 runs from the conserved cysteine through the conserved F or W. A D gene is named only where the DNA matches it firmly. Clone size, where shown, is once, few, many, or a class for clones that have expanded.

J gene,CDR3 length,clone size,D gene,V gene,CDR3 protein,CDR3 DNA
TRBJ2-1,15,many,TRBD2,TRBV7-3,CASSLLAGNLDEQFF,TGTGCCAGCAGCTTACTAGCGGGAAATTTGGATGAGCAGTTCTTC
TRBJ2-7,15,once,TRBD2,TRBV19,CASSSTGTRLYEQYF,TGTGCCAGTAGTTCAACCGGGACTAGACTTTACGAGCAGTACTTC
TRBJ2-1,17,few,-,TRBV7-9,CASSFTGAYSSYNEQFF,TGTGCCAGCAGCTTCACCGGGGCCTATAGCTCCTACAATGAGCAGTTCTTC
TRBJ2-7,14,many,-,TRBV12-3/TRBV12-4,CASSFSIGRNEQYF,TGTGCCAGCAGTTTCTCTATAGGGCGTAACGAGCAGTACTTC
TRBJ2-3,15,many,-,TRBV30,CAWSPSPTITDTQYF,TGTGCCTGGAGTCCCTCCCCCACCATCACAGATACGCAGTATTTT
TRBJ1-2,16,many,-,TRBV6-1,CASSYSETAPNYGYTF,TGTGCCAGCAGTTATAGTGAGACAGCTCCTAACTATGGCTACACCTTC
TRBJ2-3,17,-,TRBD2,TRBV5-8,CASSPWGTSDRTDTQYF,TGTGCCAGCAGCCCCTGGGGGACTAGCGATCGCACAGATACGCAGTATTTT
TRBJ1-4,16,many,TRBD1,TRBV7-8,CASSFRQGATNEKLFF,TGTGCCAGCAGCTTCAGACAGGGGGCAACTAATGAAAAACTGTTTTTT
TRBJ2-3,14,-,-,TRBV28,CASIPGRGPDTQYF,TGTGCCAGCATTCCGGGCCGAGGCCCAGATACGCAGTATTTT
TRBJ1-1,13,many,TRBD1,TRBV29-1,CSVRTGKNPEAFF,TGCAGCGTGAGGACAGGAAAGAACCCTGAAGCTTTCTTT
TRBJ2-7,15,many,-,TRBV9,CASSVDGTPGGEQYF,TGTGCCAGCAGCGTAGACGGGACTCCAGGGGGGGAGCAGTACTTC
TRBJ1-1,15,-,-,TRBV6-4,CASSEEGEGVTEAFF,TGTGCCAGCAGTGAGGAGGGAGAGGGTGTCACTGAAGCTTTCTTT
TRBJ1-5,16,many,TRBD1,TRBV6-1,CASITDRANSNQPQHF,TGTGCCAGCATTACCGACAGGGCGAATAGCAATCAGCCCCAGCATTTT
TRBJ2-7,14,-,-,TRBV9,CASSTYGSPYEQYF,TGTGCCAGCAGCACCTACGGGTCCCCCTACGAGCAGTACTTC
TRBJ1-3,12,many,-,TRBV30,CAWSVLGNTIYF,TGTGCCTGGAGTGTATTGGGAAACACCATATATTTT
TRBJ2-6,17,-,TRBD1,TRBV5-5,CASSRVDRASGANVLTF,TGTGCCAGCAGCCGCGTCGACAGGGCGTCCGGGGCCAACGTCCTGACTTTC
TRBJ1-4,13,many,-,TRBV20-1,CSAEQRQNEKLFF,TGCAGTGCCGAACAGCGCCAGAATGAAAAACTGTTTTTT
TRBJ1-1,13,-,-,TRBV5-4,CASNLDTNTEAFF,TGTGCCAGCAACTTGGATACGAACACTGAAGCTTTCTTT
TRBJ2-1,16,many,-,TRBV7-9,CASSSSSLALGNEQFF,TGTGCCAGCAGCTCCTCATCTTTGGCCCTTGGAAATGAGCAGTTCTTC
TRBJ2-7,15,few,-,TRBV4-2,CASSQDPGLGYEQYF,TGTGCCAGCAGCCAAGACCCGGGGTTGGGCTACGAGCAGTACTTC
TRBJ2-3,15,many,-,TRBV20-1,CSARSGETSTDTQYF,TGCAGTGCTAGATCCGGGGAAACGAGCACAGATACGCAGTATTTT
TRBJ2-7,15,few,TRBD1,TRBV7-9,CASSPTDRGPYEQYF,TGTGCCAGCAGCCCAACGGACAGGGGGCCCTACGAGCAGTACTTC
TRBJ1-5,14,-,-,TRBV6-5,CASSYSGINQPQHF,TGTGCCAGCAGTTACTCCGGAATCAATCAGCCCCAGCATTTT
TRBJ1-1,18,many,TRBD1,TRBV20-1,CSARPRGRHVSMDTEAFF,TGCAGTGCTAGACCCAGGGGGCGTCATGTTTCGATGGACACTGAAGCTTTCTTT
TRBJ2-1,15,many,TRBD2,TRBV27,CASSLSGGAYNEQFF,TGTGCCAGCAGCTTAAGCGGGGGTGCCTACAATGAGCAGTTCTTC
TRBJ2-5,13,many,TRBD1,TRBV6-1,CAEGTDGLETQYF,TGTGCCGAAGGGACAGACGGATTAGAGACCCAGTACTTC
TRBJ1-2,12,-,-,TRBV19,CASSRIGYGYTF,TGTGCCAGTAGCCGGATTGGCTATGGCTACACCTTC
TRBJ2-1,18,few,TRBD2,TRBV4-3,CASSQEPVATSVYNEQFF,TGCGCCAGCAGCCAAGAACCGGTCGCGACTAGCGTTTACAATGAGCAGTTCTTC
TRBJ2-7,15,few,TRBD1,TRBV27,CASRNPGQGAYEQYF,TGTGCCAGCAGAAATCCGGGACAGGGGGCTTACGAGCAGTACTTC
TRBJ1-4,18,-,TRBD1,TRBV25-1,CASSSIGTGGDINEKLFF,TGTGCCAGCAGTTCGATCGGGACAGGGGGGGACATTAATGAAAAACTGTTTTTT
TRBJ2-3,14,many,-,TRBV9,CASSVGPSTDTQYF,TGTGCCAGCAGCGTAGGCCCTAGCACAGATACGCAGTATTTT
TRBJ2-7,13,many,-,TRBV5-1,CASSVQSSYEQYF,TGCGCCAGCAGCGTTCAAAGCTCCTACGAGCAGTACTTC
TRBJ1-4,14,-,-,TRBV6-1,CASKQVAGGEKLFF,TGTGCCAGCAAACAGGTCGCTGGAGGGGAAAAACTGTTTTTT
TRBJ2-1,12,many,TRBD2,TRBV7-9,CASSPGGGEQFF,TGTGCCAGCAGCCCGGGGGGGGGTGAGCAGTTCTTC
TRBJ2-7,13,-,-,TRBV20-1,CSAEDTEAYEQYF,TGCAGTGCTGAGGACACGGAGGCCTACGAGCAGTACTTC
TRBJ1-2,13,few,-,TRBV24-1,CATSISGFYGYTF,TGTGCCACCAGTATTTCAGGCTTCTATGGCTACACCTTC
TRBJ2-5,13,many,-,TRBV30,CAWTSGVEETQYF,TGTGCCTGGACCTCAGGGGTCGAAGAGACCCAGTACTTC
TRBJ1-5,14,many,TRBD1,TRBV28,CASSLLQGGQPQHF,TGTGCCAGCAGTTTACTACAGGGGGGTCAGCCCCAGCATTTT
TRBJ2-1,16,many,TRBD2,TRBV24-1,CATSESLAGGGNEQFF,TGTGCCACCAGTGAATCTCTAGCGGGAGGGGGCAATGAGCAGTTCTTC
TRBJ1-3,14,-,-,TRBV19,CASPSNSAGNTIYF,TGTGCCAGCCCGTCAAATTCGGCGGGAAACACCATATATTTT
TRBJ2-1,18,many,TRBD2,TRBV12-3/TRBV12-4,CASSLRGHQREAYLEQFF,TGTGCCAGCAGTTTGCGCGGTCATCAGCGGGAGGCTTATCTGGAGCAGTTCTTC
TRBJ2-3,14,many,TRBD2,TRBV27,CASAREGLEDTQYF,TGTGCCAGCGCGCGGGAGGGCCTGGAAGATACGCAGTATTTT
TRBJ2-5,15,-,-,TRBV5-1,CASSLGGSFQETQYF,TGCGCCAGCAGCCTAGGAGGGAGTTTCCAAGAGACCCAGTACTTC
TRBJ2-3,17,few,TRBD2,TRBV5-1,CASSRRTSVPSTDTQYF,TGCGCCAGCAGTCGGAGGACTAGCGTCCCCAGCACAGATACGCAGTATTTT
TRBJ1-1,13,many,-,TRBV6-1,CASSYLFGTEAFF,TGTGCCAGCAGTTATTTGTTTGGGACTGAAGCTTTCTTT